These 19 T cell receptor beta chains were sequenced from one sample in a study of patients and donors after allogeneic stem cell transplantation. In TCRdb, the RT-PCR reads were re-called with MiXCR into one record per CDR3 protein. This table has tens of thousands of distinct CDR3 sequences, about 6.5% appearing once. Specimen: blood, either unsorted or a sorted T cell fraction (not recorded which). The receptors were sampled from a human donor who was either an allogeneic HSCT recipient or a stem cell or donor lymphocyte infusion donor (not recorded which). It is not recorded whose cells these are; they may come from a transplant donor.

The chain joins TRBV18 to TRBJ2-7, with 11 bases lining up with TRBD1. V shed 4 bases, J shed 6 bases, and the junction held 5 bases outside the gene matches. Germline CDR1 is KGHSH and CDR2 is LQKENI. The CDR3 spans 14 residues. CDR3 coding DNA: TGTGCCAGCTCACTCGGGACAGGGGGGAGCGAGCAGTACTTC. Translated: CASSLGTGGSEQYF. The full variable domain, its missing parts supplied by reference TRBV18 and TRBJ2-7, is NAGVMQNPRHLVRRRGQEARLRCSPMKGHSHVYWYRQLPEEGLKFMVYLQKENIIDESGMPKERFSAEFPKEGPSILRIQQVVRGDSAAYFCASSLGTGGSEQYFGPGTRLTVT.

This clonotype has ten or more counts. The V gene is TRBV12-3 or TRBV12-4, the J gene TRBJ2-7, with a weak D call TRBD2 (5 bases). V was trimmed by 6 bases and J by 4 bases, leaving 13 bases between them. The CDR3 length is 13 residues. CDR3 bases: TGTGCCAGCAGCCTCACAACTAGTTACGAGCAGTACTTC. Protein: CASSLTTSYEQYF.

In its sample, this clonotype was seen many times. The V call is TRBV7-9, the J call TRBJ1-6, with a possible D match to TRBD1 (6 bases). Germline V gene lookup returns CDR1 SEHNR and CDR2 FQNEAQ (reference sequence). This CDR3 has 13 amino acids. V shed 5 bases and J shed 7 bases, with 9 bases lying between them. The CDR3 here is CASSKDRNSPLHF. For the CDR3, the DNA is TGTGCCAGCAGCAAGGACAGAAATTCACCCCTCCACTTT. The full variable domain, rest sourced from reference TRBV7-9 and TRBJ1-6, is DTGVSQNPRHKITKRGQNVTFRCDPISEHNRLYWYRQTLGQGPEFLTYFQNEAQLEKSRLLSDRFSAERPKGSFSTLEIQRTEQGDSAMYLCASSKDRNSPLHFGNGTRLTVT.

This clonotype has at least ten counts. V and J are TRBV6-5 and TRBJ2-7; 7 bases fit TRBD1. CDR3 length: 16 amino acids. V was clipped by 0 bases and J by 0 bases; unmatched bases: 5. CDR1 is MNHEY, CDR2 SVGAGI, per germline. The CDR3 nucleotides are TGTGCCAGCAGTTACTCGGGACAGTCCAGCTCCTACGAGCAGTACTTC. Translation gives CASSYSGQSSSYEQYF.

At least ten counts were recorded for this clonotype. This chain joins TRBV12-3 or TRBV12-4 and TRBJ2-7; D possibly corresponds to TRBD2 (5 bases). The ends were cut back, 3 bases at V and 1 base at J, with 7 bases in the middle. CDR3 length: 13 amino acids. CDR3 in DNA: TGTGCCAGCAGTTTTTCGGGGTCCTACGAGCAGTACTTC. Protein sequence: CASSFSGSYEQYF.

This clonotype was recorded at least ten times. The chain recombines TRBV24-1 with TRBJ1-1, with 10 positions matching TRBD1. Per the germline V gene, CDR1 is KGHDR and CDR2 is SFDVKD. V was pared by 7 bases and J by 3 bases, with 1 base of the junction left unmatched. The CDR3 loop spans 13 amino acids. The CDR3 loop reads CATRGQGDTEAFF. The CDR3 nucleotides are TGTGCCACCAGAGGACAGGGGGACACTGAAGCTTTCTTT.

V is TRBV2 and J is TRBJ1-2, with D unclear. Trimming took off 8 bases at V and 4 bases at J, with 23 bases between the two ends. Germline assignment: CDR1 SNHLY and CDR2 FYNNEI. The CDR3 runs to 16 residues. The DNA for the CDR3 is TGTGCCAGCTTGGGGTCAACCAAAAAAAAAAGCTATGGCTACACCTTC. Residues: CASLGSTKKKSYGYTF.

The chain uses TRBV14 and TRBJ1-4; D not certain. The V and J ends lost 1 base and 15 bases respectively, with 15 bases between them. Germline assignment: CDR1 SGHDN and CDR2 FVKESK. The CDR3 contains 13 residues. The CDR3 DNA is TGTGCCAGCAGCCAAGTTATGGATCCAGTGGTGTTTTTT. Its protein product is CASSQVMDPVVFF.

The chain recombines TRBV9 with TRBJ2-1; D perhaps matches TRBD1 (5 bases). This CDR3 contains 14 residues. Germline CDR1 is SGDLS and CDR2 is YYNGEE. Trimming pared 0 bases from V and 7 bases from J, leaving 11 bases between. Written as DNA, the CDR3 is TGTGCCAGCAGCGTAGAAGCAGGGTTGAATGAGCAGTTCTTC. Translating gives CASSVEAGLNEQFF.

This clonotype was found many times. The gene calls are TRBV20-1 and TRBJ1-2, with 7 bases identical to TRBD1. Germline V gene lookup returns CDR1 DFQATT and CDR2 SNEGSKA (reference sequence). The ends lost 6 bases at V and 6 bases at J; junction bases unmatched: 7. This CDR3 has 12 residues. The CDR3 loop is CSALRQGNGYTF. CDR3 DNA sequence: TGCAGTGCCCTTCGACAGGGCAATGGCTACACCTTC.

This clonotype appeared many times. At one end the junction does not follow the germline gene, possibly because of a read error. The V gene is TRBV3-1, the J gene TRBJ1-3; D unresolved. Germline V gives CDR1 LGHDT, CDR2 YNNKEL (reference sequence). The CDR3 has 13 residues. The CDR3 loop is CASSNGRGSTIYF. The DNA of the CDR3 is TGTGCCAGCAGCAACGGAAGAGGAAGCACCATATATTTT.

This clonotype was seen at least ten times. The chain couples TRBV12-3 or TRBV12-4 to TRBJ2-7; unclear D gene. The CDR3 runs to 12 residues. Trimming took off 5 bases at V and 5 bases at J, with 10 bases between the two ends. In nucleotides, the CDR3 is TGTGCCAGCAGTGGCGATTGGGACGAGCAGTACTTC. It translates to CASSGDWDEQYF.

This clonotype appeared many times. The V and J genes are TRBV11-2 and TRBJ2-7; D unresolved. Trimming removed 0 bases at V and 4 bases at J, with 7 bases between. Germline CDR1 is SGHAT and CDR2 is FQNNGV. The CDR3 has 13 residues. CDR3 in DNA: TGTGCCAGCAGCTTAGAGGGCTATTACGAGCAGTACTTC. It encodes CASSLEGYYEQYF.

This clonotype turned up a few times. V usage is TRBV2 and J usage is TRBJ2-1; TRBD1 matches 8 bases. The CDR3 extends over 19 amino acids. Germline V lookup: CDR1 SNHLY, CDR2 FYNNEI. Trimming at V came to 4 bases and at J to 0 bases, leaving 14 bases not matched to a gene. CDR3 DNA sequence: TGTGCCAGCAGTGGACGGGCGACAGGGGATTTTAGCTCCTACAATGAGCAGTTCTTC. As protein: CASSGRATGDFSSYNEQFF.

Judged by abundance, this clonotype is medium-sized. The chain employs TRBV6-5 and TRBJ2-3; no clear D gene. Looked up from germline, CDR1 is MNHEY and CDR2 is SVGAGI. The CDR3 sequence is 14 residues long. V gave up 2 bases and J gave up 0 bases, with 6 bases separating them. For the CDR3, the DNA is TGTGCCAGCAGTTACACCGACAGCACAGATACGCAGTATTTT. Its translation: CASSYTDSTDTQYF.

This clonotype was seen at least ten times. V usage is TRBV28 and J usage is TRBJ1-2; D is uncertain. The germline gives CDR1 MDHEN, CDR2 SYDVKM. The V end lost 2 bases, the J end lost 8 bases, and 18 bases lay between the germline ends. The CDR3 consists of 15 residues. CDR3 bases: TGTGCCAGCAGTTTACCCAATGGGGTCCCGCGGGGCTACACCTTC. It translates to CASSLPNGVPRGYTF.

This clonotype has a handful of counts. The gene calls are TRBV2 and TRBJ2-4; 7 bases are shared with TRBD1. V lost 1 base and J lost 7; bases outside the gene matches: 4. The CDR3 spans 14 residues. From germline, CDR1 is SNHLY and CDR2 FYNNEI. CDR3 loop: CASSEVGTDNIQYF. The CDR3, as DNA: TGTGCCAGCAGTGAAGTTGGGACAGATAACATTCAGTACTTC.

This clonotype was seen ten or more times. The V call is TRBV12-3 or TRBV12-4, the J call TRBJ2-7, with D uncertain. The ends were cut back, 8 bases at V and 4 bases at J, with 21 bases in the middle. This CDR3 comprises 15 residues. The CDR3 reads CASSTGIGVGYEQYF. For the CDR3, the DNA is TGTGCCAGCTCAACTGGCATCGGTGTGGGTTACGAGCAGTACTTC.

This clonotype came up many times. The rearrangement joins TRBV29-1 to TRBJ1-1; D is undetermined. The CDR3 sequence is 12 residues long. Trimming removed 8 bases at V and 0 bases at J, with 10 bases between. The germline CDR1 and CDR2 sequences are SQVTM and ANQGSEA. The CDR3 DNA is TGCAGCTCCACACATATGAACACTGAAGCTTTCTTT. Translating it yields CSSTHMNTEAFF.